The entry below describes one TCR beta chain. Its antigen remains unidentified. No base quality information exists; no much larger clone differs at one position. Naive CD8 T cell libraries were made from approximately 20,000 to 1,000,000 sorted cells using 10%, 30% or 50% of purified RNA. Naive CD8 T cells, defined as CD8+CD4-CCR7+CD45RA+, were FACS-sorted into RLT Plus buffer on a BD FACSAria II. Detection sensitivity was tested by spiking Jurkat RNA equal to over 8 TCR copies' worth into samples containing roughly 19,000-1,100,000 naive CD8 T cells. CD8 T cells were enriched with RosetteSep CD8+ T Cell Enrichment Cocktail and Ficoll-Paque, followed by ACK red cell lysis. The sample belongs to a study of molecular identifiers for immune sequencing clone quantification (dated by TCRdb to the late 2010s). About the investigation overall: For a replicate experiment, the RNA from either 20,000 or 100,000 naive CD8 T cells was divided into five aliquots, and four of those aliquots went on to sequencing. CD8 T cells were used in a methods study to benchmark molecular-identifier clustering-based TCR repertoire sequencing (MIDCIRS) and TCR RNA copy counting.

The germline V gene (reference sequence) gives CDR1 as SEHNR and CDR2 as FQNEAQ. The junction carries 11 bases between V and J, which are trimmed by 1 base and 1 base respectively. The CDR3 starts with the cysteine, ends with the phenylalanine, and has 15 residues. Only the CDR3 part of the read is kept: 45 bases, read in frame from the first base. What the research found in general, with its limitations: In CMV-specific effector cells, over 98% of molecules were held by clones above 20 RNA copies, whereas under 1% of molecules were held by such clones in naive cells. Modeling gave around 3.3 recovered TCR RNA copies per cell versus about 10 by digital PCR, implying 25% to 30% capture efficiency. The naive libraries included spiked-in Jurkat TCR RNA (around nine copies' worth), and this Jurkat TCR RNA is not part of the donor repertoire. Identical TCR molecules sharing a barcode could cause highly expanded clone sizes to be underestimated. When barcode sub-clustering was omitted, TCR diversity was inflated by chimeric consensus sequences, with chimeras reaching as high as 47%. A single cell's worth of spiked-in Jurkat TCR RNA was reported detectable even among about 1.1 million naive CD8 T cells.

The library relied on PCR. Sequencing relied on a NextSeq 500. Preparation of bulk TCR libraries followed a previously described approach, with the TCR primers listed in Table S5. The Qiagen AllPrep DNA/RNA kit was used to purify total RNA. Before any analysis, reads coming from multiple sequencing runs of the same library were combined into one pool. From the authors' description of their analysis: Only reads with exact TCR constant sequence were kept, trimmed to 150 nt, and grouped by their 12-nt molecular barcodes. Reads within each barcode group were sub-clustered using a 15% Levenshtein threshold, and quality-weighted consensus sequences were constructed for each RNA molecule. Non-functional sequences were removed, as were lower-count sequences one edit away from another. On the basis of fitting two negative binomial distributions, barcode sub-clusters with fewer than 20% of the maximum read count were discarded. TCRdb itself trimmed the public reads at Q25 with fastp, ran MiXCR and retained productive beta chains. Every distinct CDR3 protein forms one entry, paired with its most common genes and DNA. For this entry, the V and J calls and clone size follow TCRdb and not the study's own pipeline. This sample has some 580,000 distinct CDR3 sequences in its table, and less than 30% of those were observed once. The ten largest clones represent about 0.81% of the sample.

This receptor was taken from a human donor in good health. Some libraries in this study had Jurkat cell RNA spiked in. Input material: naive CD8+ T cells from blood, with Jurkat cell RNA spiked in. What this sample's cell subset or site label stands for: FACS-sorted CD8+CD4-CCR7+CD45RA+ naive T cells. Recombination joined TRBV7-9 with TRBJ2-7; 5 matching bases give a weak D call of TRBD2. CDR3 loop: CASSLGARLSYEQYF. The DNA sequence follows: TGTGCCAGCAGCTTAGGGGCCAGACTATCCTACGAGCAGTACTTC.